A selection of T cell receptor beta chains follows, all from one sample in a study of cytomegalovirus exposure and HLA in healthy donors. Data came from immunoSEQ multiplex PCR; TCRdb stores just in-frame clones and leaves some out. The table records 150,000 to 250,000 clones, about three quarters of them present only once. Specimen: PBMCs. The receptors come from a woman aged 25 to 39 in good health and CMV-seronegative. CDR3s include the opening cysteine and the closing phenylalanine or tryptophan. Each record gives: D gene, J gene, V gene, clone size, CDR3 DNA, CDR3 protein. D genes are given only for firm matches. Some rows have no size entry. The others give once, few or many, or a class for an expanded clone.

TRBD1 TRBJ2-3 TRBV12-5 NA TGTGCTAGTGGTTTGGTACGGGGGACAGGGGATACGCAGTATTTT CASGLVRGTGDTQYF
TRBD2 TRBJ2-1 TRBV27 NA TGTGCCAGCAGTCCTACACTAGCGGGGATTTACAATGAGCAGTTCTTC CASSPTLAGIYNEQFF
NA TRBJ2-6 TRBV12-5 NA TGTGCTAGTGGTTTGGTAACTCATGGGACTGCACTTTCTGGGGCCAACGTCCTGACTTTC CASGLVTHGTALSGANVLTF
TRBD1 TRBJ1-1 TRBV7-2 NA TGTGCCAGCAGCTCGCAGGGGGCGAGCACTGAAGCTTTCTTT CASSSQGASTEAFF
TRBD2 TRBJ2-1 TRBV29-1 NA TGCAGCGTTGAAGGGCACAACGGACTAGCGGGAGGAATCAATGAGCAGTTCTTC CSVEGHNGLAGGINEQFF
NA TRBJ2-7 TRBV5-5 NA TGTGCCAGCAGCTTGGTGGGCAGTGGGTACTACGAGCAGTACTTC CASSLVGSGYYEQYF
NA TRBJ1-2 TRBV6-6 few TGTGCCAGCAGTTTAACCGAGTATGGCTACACCTTC CASSLTEYGYTF
TRBD1 TRBJ1-6 TRBV5-4 NA TGTGCCAGCAGCTTAAGTGGGACAGACTTGAATTCACCCCTCCACTTT CASSLSGTDLNSPLHF
NA TRBJ1-1 TRBV29-1 many TGCAGCGTTGTTGGGCAACTGAACACTGAAGCTTTCTTT CSVVGQLNTEAFF
NA TRBJ1-5 TRBV4-2 NA TGTGCCAGCAGCCAAGACCGGGACACCAATCAGCCCCAGCATTTT CASSQDRDTNQPQHF
NA TRBJ1-2 TRBV6-4 NA TGTGCCAGCAGTGAATCAGGGGAAAGCGGTGACTACACCTTC CASSESGESGDYTF
NA TRBJ2-5 TRBV30 once TGTGCCTGGAGTGAGGGAGAGGGTAAGACCCAGTACTTC CAWSEGEGKTQYF
TRBD1 TRBJ1-2 TRBV18 NA TGTGCCAGCTCCATACAGGGGAGTCATGGCTACACCTTC CASSIQGSHGYTF
TRBD2 TRBJ2-1 TRBV14 NA TGTGCCAGCAGCCAAGGCCGGCTAAGGACGGGACTAGCGGGACATGAGCAGTTCTTC CASSQGRLRTGLAGHEQFF
NA TRBJ2-7 TRBV19 few TGTGCCAGTAGTATATACGGGAGCCGGGACGAGCAGTACTTC CASSIYGSRDEQYF
NA TRBJ2-2 TRBV18 few TGTGCCAGCTCACTCCCAGGGCGAATCTCGGGCACCGGGGAGCTGTTTTTT CASSLPGRISGTGELFF
TRBD1 TRBJ2-3 TRBV6-6 NA TGTGCCAGCAGTCCCAGGGGGCGCAGCACAGATACGCAGTATTTT CASSPRGRSTDTQYF
TRBD1 TRBJ2-7 TRBV6-5 NA TGTGCCAGCAGTTACTTGACAGGGGACGAGCAGTACTTC CASSYLTGDEQYF
NA TRBJ1-2 TRBV27 NA TGTGCCAGCAGTCCCTCCCGCACAGGGATTAACTATGGCTACACCTTC CASSPSRTGINYGYTF
TRBD1 TRBJ1-1 TRBV10-3 NA TGTGCCACAGGGACAGTGAACACTGAAGCTTTCTTT CATGTVNTEAFF
NA TRBJ1-1 TRBV2 NA TGTGCCAGCAGTTCCACTACGGTGAACACTGAAGCTTTCTTT CASSSTTVNTEAFF
TRBD1 TRBJ2-3 TRBV5-1 NA TGCGCCAGCAGCTTGGCCCCGGGACAGCTATACACAGATACGCAGTATTTT CASSLAPGQLYTDTQYF
NA TRBJ2-3 TRBV25-1 NA TGTGCCAGCAGTGAATGGGCAGGGGGGCCAGATACGCAGTATTTT CASSEWAGGPDTQYF
NA TRBJ2-1 TRBV28 NA TGTGCCAGCAGTTTATTTGCGGGGAACAATGAGCAGTTCTTC CASSLFAGNNEQFF
NA TRBJ2-3 TRBV15 NA TGTGCCACCACCCTTGGGCTCGAGCACACAGATACGCAGTATTTT CATTLGLEHTDTQYF
TRBD1 TRBJ2-5 TRBV5-4 NA TGTGCCAGCAGCAAACAGGGGGCTCGGGAGACCCAGTACTTC CASSKQGARETQYF
NA TRBJ1-2 TRBV4-1 NA TGCGCCAGCGGGGGCATGGGGAACTATGGCTACACCTTC CASGGMGNYGYTF
NA TRBJ1-1 TRBV6-1 NA TGTGCCAGCAGTGGTACGTTGGCTTTCCCTAGGGGCACTGAAGCTTTCTTT CASSGTLAFPRGTEAFF
NA TRBJ1-2 TRBV10-3 NA TGTGCCACCCAGACAGGATCCTACCTTGGCTACACCTTC CATQTGSYLGYTF
TRBD1 TRBJ2-7 TRBV7-9 many TGTGCCAGCAGCGCCTGGTTGACAGGGACGAACGATTACGAGCAGTACTTC CASSAWLTGTNDYEQYF
TRBD2 TRBJ2-5 TRBV6-5 NA TGTGCCAGCAGTGAGCGGGGGGTGGGGACCCAGTACTTC CASSERGVGTQYF
NA TRBJ1-4 TRBV19 few TGTGCCAGTAGTGTCGCGGTGAATGAAAAACTGTTTTTT CASSVAVNEKLFF
NA TRBJ2-5 TRBV5-6 NA TGTGCCAGCAGCGCAGTACAGCCTCCAGAGACCCAGTACTTC CASSAVQPPETQYF
NA TRBJ2-2 TRBV6-1 NA TGTGCCAGCAGTGGACAGGTCGGCCTCACCGGGGAGCTGTTTTTT CASSGQVGLTGELFF
TRBD1 TRBJ2-7 TRBV7-2 NA TGTGCCAGCAGCTCCGGGACAGGGGTCTACGAGCAGTACTTC CASSSGTGVYEQYF
TRBD1 TRBJ2-7 TRBV7-3 NA TGTGCCAGCAGCTCCGGGACAGGCTACGAGCAGTACTTC CASSSGTGYEQYF
TRBD2 TRBJ2-7 TRBV6-1 NA TGTGCCAGCAGTGAACGAGCTAGCGGGGTCACCTACGAGCAGTACTTC CASSERASGVTYEQYF
NA TRBJ1-2 TRBV18 NA TGTGCCAGCTCACCCTCAGGGGTTAACTATGGCTACACCTTC CASSPSGVNYGYTF
NA TRBJ1-3 TRBV5-1 NA TGCGCCAGCAGCTCGGCGACAGCTGGAAACACCATATATTTT CASSSATAGNTIYF
NA TRBJ2-5 TRBV4-1 NA TGCGCCAGCAGCCAAGGGGCACAAGAGACCCAGTACTTC CASSQGAQETQYF
TRBD2 TRBJ2-5 TRBV28 few TGTGCCAGCAGTTTCGGTTGGGCGGGGGGGCCCAAGACCCAGTACTTC CASSFGWAGGPKTQYF
NA TRBJ1-4 TRBV20-1 NA TGCAGTCCGAGTTTTGCGGAAAAACTGTTTTTT CSPSFAEKLFF
TRBD1 TRBJ2-7 TRBV6-6 NA TGTGCCAGCACCCTTACAGGGGAAAGCTACGAGCAGTACTTC CASTLTGESYEQYF
NA TRBJ2-1 TRBV7-9 NA TGTGCCAGCCGGACAGCCAGCTCCTACAATGAGCAGTTCTTC CASRTASSYNEQFF
TRBD1 TRBJ1-2 TRBV15 NA TGTGCCACCAGCGAGGGACAGGGGACGGGCTACACCTTC CATSEGQGTGYTF
NA TRBJ2-5 TRBV15 NA TGTGCCACCAGCAGGGGGACTGATCAAGAGACCCAGTACTTC CATSRGTDQETQYF
NA TRBJ2-1 TRBV2 NA TGTGCCAGCAGTGGTAGGGCCAGGGTTTCCTCCTACAATGAGCAGTTCTTC CASSGRARVSSYNEQFF
TRBD1 TRBJ2-7 TRBV10-3 few TGTGCCATCAGTGAAGGGCATCGAGGACAGGGCCCCTACGAGCAGTACTTC CAISEGHRGQGPYEQYF
NA TRBJ2-2 TRBV30 few TGTGCCTGGAGTGTAGAAGACAGCTGGGATACCGGGGAGCTGTTTTTT CAWSVEDSWDTGELFF
TRBD1 TRBJ2-5 TRBV2 NA TGTGCCAGCAGCCGGGACAGGGACACCGAGACCCAGTACTTC CASSRDRDTETQYF
TRBD1 TRBJ1-2 TRBV19 NA TGTGCCAGCGGACAGGCTTCGTCTGGCTACACCTTC CASGQASSGYTF
TRBD2 TRBJ2-1 TRBV2 few TGTGCCAGCAGTGAAGGGCGGGGGGGAGCGGTTGGTGAGCAGTTCTTC CASSEGRGGAVGEQFF
NA TRBJ2-7 TRBV5-1 NA TGCGCCAGCAGCTTGGCGAGGTCCTACGAGCAGTACTTC CASSLARSYEQYF
TRBD1 TRBJ1-6 TRBV28 NA TGTGCCAGCAGTTTGGGGACAGATTCTAATAATTCACCCCTCCACTTT CASSLGTDSNNSPLHF
NA TRBJ2-1 TRBV27 NA TGTGCCAGCAGGGGACTGAAGCAGTTCTTC CASRGLKQFF
TRBD1 TRBJ1-4 TRBV18 NA TGTGCCAGCTCACCACCCCCCTTGACAGGGGCGGGAGAAAAACTGTTTTTT CASSPPPLTGAGEKLFF